These T cell receptor beta chains were read from a single sample in a study of blood T cell repertoires in COVID-19. TCRdb's table, derived via immunoSEQ multiplex PCR, lists solely in-frame clones and lacks some. The table shows tens of thousands of clones, with 70% to 90% occurring only once. Sequencing input: peripheral blood. Source of these receptors: a man between 50 and 59 years old with acute or convalescent COVID-19. The CDR3 runs from the conserved cysteine through the conserved F or W. D genes are given only for firm matches. Not every row has a clone size; where given, it reads once, few, many or a size class.

TRBJ1-5 | . | TRBV7-8 | . | CASSLEHSNQPQHF | TGTGCCAGCAGCTTAGAGCATAGCAATCAGCCCCAGCATTTT
TRBJ1-5 | TRBD1 | TRBV11-1 | . | CASSSGTGFNQPQHF | TGTGCCAGCAGCTCCGGGACAGGGTTCAATCAGCCCCAGCATTTT
TRBJ2-1 | TRBD1 | TRBV11-3 | few | CASTGTGTYNEQFF | TGTGCCAGCACCGGGACAGGAACCTACAATGAGCAGTTCTTC
TRBJ2-7 | . | TRBV5-6 | . | CASSIQVAREQYF | TGTGCCAGCAGCATCCAAGTGGCTCGCGAGCAGTACTTC
TRBJ2-1 | . | TRBV12-3/TRBV12-4 | . | CASSPDRALQFF | TGTGCCAGCAGCCCGGACAGAGCCCTGCAGTTCTTC
TRBJ1-6 | . | TRBV9 | . | CASSPTRGTNSPLHF | TGTGCCAGCAGCCCGACTCGGGGAACGAATTCACCCCTCCACTTT
TRBJ2-7 | TRBD1 | TRBV6-1 | . | CASSEVPGQGYYEQYF | TGTGCCAGCAGTGAAGTTCCGGGACAGGGCTACTACGAGCAGTACTTC
TRBJ2-3 | . | TRBV19 | . | CASREDWGRDTQYF | TGTGCCAGCAGAGAGGATTGGGGGCGAGATACGCAGTATTTT
TRBJ1-6 | . | TRBV6-5 | once | CASSYSQRAYNSPLHF | TGTGCCAGCAGTTACTCCCAGCGGGCCTATAATTCACCCCTCCACTTT
TRBJ2-7 | . | TRBV11-2 | . | CASSLGYGGVNDEQYF | TGTGCCAGCAGCTTAGGGTATGGAGGGGTCAACGACGAGCAGTACTTC
TRBJ2-7 | . | TRBV18 | . | CASSSILAYSYEQYF | TGTGCCAGCTCATCGATTTTAGCGTACTCCTACGAGCAGTACTTC
TRBJ1-1 | . | TRBV6-5 | . | CASSYTSGEAFF | TGTGCCAGCAGTTACACCTCAGGTGAAGCTTTCTTT
TRBJ1-5 | . | TRBV7-9 | . | CASSSRYSNQPQHF | TGTGCCAGCAGCTCGAGGTATAGCAATCAGCCCCAGCATTTT
TRBJ2-3 | . | TRBV7-9 | . | CASSEANRNTDTQYF | TGTGCCAGCAGCGAAGCAAACAGGAACACAGATACGCAGTATTTT
TRBJ1-6 | TRBD1 | TRBV5-4 | . | CASSTSERGLISPLHF | TGTGCCAGCAGCACCTCTGAAAGGGGGCTAATCTCACCCCTCCACTTT
TRBJ2-1 | TRBD1 | TRBV5-1 | . | CASSLAGTGGLNEQFF | TGCGCCAGCAGCTTGGCCGGGACAGGGGGCCTCAATGAGCAGTTCTTC
TRBJ1-1 | TRBD1 | TRBV11-2 | . | CASSIGQVGDTEAFF | TGTGCCAGCAGCATAGGACAGGTCGGGGACACTGAAGCTTTCTTT
TRBJ1-4 | . | TRBV10-3 | . | CAISESGGDEKLFF | TGTGCCATCAGTGAATCGGGGGGAGATGAAAAACTGTTTTTT
TRBJ1-3 | . | TRBV5-4 | . | CASSYLEGNTIYF | TGTGCCAGCAGCTACTTAGAAGGAAACACCATATATTTT
TRBJ1-1 | . | TRBV9 | . | CASSALGQNTEAFF | TGTGCCAGCAGCGCCTTAGGACAGAACACTGAAGCTTTCTTT
TRBJ2-3 | TRBD1 | TRBV24-1 | . | CATSDRDSLYTDTQYF | TGTGCCACCAGTGACAGGGACAGCCTCTACACAGATACGCAGTATTTT
TRBJ1-2 | TRBD1 | TRBV18 | . | CASSATGDYGYTF | TGTGCCAGCTCAGCGACAGGGGACTATGGCTACACCTTC
TRBJ2-7 | . | TRBV5-1 | . | CASSLAGFLGVEEQYF | TGCGCCAGCAGCTTGGCGGGATTTCTCGGGGTGGAAGAGCAGTACTTC
TRBJ2-6 | TRBD1 | TRBV28 | . | CASRPDRVAGGSGANVLTF | TGTGCCAGCAGACCGGACAGGGTGGCAGGGGGCTCTGGGGCCAACGTCCTGACTTTC
TRBJ2-3 | . | TRBV7-9 | . | CASSLGRQAPGTQYF | TGTGCCAGCAGCTTAGGGAGACAGGCTCCGGGTACGCAGTATTTT
TRBJ2-3 | TRBD2 | TRBV27 | . | CASSFPRGGRIDTQYF | TGTGCCAGCAGTTTCCCCCGCGGGGGAAGGATAGATACGCAGTATTTT
TRBJ2-2 | TRBD1 | TRBV5-8 | once | CASSLDTGVGELFF | TGTGCCAGCAGCTTGGATACAGGGGTCGGGGAGCTGTTTTTT